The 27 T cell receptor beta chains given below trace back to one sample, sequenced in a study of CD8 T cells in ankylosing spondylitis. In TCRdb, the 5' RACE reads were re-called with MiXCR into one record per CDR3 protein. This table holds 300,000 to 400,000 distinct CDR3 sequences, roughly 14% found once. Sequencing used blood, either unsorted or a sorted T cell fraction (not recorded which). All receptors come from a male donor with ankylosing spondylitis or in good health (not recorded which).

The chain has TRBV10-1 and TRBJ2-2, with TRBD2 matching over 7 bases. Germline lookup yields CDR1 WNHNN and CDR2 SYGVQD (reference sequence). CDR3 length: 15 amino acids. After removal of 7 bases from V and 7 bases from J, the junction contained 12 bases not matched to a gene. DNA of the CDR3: TGCGCCAGCACTGGGGGACTAACTTCGGGCGGGGAGCTGTTTTTT. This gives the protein CASTGGLTSGGELFF.

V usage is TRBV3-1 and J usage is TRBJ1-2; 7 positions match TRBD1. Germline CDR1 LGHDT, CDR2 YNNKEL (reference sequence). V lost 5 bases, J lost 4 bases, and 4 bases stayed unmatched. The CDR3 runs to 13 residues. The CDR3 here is CASSKGQSYGYTF. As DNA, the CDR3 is TGTGCCAGCAGCAAGGGACAGAGCTATGGCTACACCTTC.

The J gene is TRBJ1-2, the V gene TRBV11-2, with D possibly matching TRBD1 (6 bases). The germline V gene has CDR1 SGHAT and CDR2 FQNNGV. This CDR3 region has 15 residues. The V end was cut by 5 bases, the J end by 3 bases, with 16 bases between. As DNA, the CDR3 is TGTGCCAGCAGCCGGACAGTGCTGGGGGACTATGGCTACACCTTC. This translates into CASSRTVLGDYGYTF.

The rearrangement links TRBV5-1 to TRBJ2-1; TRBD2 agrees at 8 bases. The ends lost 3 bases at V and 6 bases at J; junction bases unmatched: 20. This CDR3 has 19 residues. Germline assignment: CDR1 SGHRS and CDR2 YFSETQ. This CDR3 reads CASSSGAGGGGLVGNEQFF. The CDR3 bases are TGCGCCAGCAGCTCGGGTGCGGGGGGCGGAGGGTTGGTTGGCAATGAGCAGTTCTTC.

The CDR3 is CASSQEGYGGRTYNEQFF. The CDR3 coding sequence is TGTGCCAGCAGCCAAGAAGGTTACGGCGGGAGAACGTACAATGAGCAGTTCTTC. This rearrangement joins TRBV14 to TRBJ2-1, with TRBD2 matching over 7 bases. Trimming removed 0 bases from V and 4 bases from J; junction bases left unmatched: 12. CDR3 length: 18 amino acids. Germline-derived CDR1 and CDR2 are SGHDN and FVKESK. The variable domain in full, with the rest retrieved from reference TRBV14 and TRBJ2-1, is EAGVTQFPSHSVIEKGQTVTLRCDPISGHDNLYWYRRVMGKEIKFLLHFVKESKQDESGMPNNRFLAERTGGTYSTLKVQPAELEDSGVYFCASSQEGYGGRTYNEQFFGPGTRLTVL.

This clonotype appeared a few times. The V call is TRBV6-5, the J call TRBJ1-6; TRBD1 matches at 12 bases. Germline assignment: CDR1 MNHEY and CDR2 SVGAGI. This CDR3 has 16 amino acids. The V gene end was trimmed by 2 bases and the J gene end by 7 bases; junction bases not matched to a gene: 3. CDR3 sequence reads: CASSYGTGGQNSPLHF. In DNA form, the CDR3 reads TGTGCCAGCAGTTACGGGACAGGGGGCCAAAATTCACCCCTCCACTTT.

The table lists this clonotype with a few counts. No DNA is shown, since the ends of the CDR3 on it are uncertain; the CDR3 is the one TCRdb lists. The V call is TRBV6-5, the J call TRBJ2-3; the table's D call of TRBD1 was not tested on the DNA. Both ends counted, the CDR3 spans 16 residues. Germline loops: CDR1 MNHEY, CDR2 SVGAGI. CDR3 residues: CASSYIRARVTDTQYF.

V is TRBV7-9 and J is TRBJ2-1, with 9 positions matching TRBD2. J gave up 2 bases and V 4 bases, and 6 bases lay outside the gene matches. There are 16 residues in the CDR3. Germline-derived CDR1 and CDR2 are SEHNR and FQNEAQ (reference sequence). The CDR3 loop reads CASSYGRTSAYNEQFF. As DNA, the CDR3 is TGTGCCAGCAGCTACGGTAGGACTAGCGCCTACAATGAGCAGTTCTTC.

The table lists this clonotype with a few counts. The CDR3 DNA is TGTGCCAGCAGTTTGTATCGGACTCAAGCTTTCTTT. Translating it yields CASSLYRTQAFF. This chain joins TRBV12-3 or TRBV12-4 and TRBJ1-1, with D uncertain. Between the trimmed V and J ends, which lost 3 bases and 9 bases, there was a span of 11 bases. The CDR3 extends over 12 amino acids.

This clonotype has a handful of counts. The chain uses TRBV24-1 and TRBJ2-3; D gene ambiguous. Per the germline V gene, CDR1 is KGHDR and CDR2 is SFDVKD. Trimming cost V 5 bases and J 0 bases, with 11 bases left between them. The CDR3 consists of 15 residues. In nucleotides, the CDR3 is TGTGCCACCAGTGGTCCGGGCACTAGCACAGATACGCAGTATTTT. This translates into CATSGPGTSTDTQYF.

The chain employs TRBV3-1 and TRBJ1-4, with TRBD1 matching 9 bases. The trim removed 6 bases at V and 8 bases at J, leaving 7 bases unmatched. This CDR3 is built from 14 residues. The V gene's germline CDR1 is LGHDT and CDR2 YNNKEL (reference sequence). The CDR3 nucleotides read TGTGCCAGCAGTTTACAGGGGGCCGGAGAAAAACTGTTTTTT. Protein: CASSLQGAGEKLFF. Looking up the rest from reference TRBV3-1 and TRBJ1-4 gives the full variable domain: DTAVSQTPKYLVTQMGNDKSIKCEQNLGHDTMYWYKQDSKKFLKIMFSYNNKELIINETVPNRFSPKSPDKAHLNLHINSLELGDSAVYFCASSLQGAGEKLFFGSGTQLSVL.

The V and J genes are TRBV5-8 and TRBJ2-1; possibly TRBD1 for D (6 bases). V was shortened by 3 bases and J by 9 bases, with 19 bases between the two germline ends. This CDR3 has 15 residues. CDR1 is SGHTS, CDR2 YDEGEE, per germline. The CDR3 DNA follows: TGTGCCAGCAGCTCAGGCTCTCCTATAGGGGGTGAGCAGTTCTTC. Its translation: CASSSGSPIGGEQFF.

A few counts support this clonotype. CDR3 bases: TGTGCCAGCAGCCCCCGGGGGGCCAGCAATGAGCAGTTCTTC. It is translated as CASSPRGASNEQFF. The rearrangement links TRBV9 to TRBJ2-1, with D possibly matching TRBD2 (7 bases). The ends were cut back, 4 bases at V and 6 bases at J, with 14 bases in the middle. CDR3 length equals 14 residues. Looked up from germline, CDR1 is SGDLS and CDR2 is YYNGEE.

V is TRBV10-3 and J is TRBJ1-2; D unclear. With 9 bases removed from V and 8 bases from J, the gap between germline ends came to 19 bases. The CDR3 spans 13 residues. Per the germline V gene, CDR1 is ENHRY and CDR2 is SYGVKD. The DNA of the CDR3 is TGTGCCATAACCCGCAGCGAGTCAACGGGCTACACCTTC. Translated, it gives CAITRSESTGYTF.

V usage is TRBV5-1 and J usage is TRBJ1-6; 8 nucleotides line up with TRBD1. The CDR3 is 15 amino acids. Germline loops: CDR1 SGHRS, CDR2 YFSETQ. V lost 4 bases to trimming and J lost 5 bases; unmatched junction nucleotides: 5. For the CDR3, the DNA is TGCGCCAGCAGCGGCCTGACAGGGGATAATTCACCCCTCCACTTT. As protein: CASSGLTGDNSPLHF.

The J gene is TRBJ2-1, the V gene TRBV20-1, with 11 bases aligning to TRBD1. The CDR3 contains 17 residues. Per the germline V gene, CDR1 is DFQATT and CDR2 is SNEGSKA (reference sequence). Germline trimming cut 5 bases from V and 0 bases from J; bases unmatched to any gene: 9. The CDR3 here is CSAPGQGARSSYNEQFF. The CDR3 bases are TGCAGTGCTCCCGGACAGGGGGCCAGGAGCTCCTACAATGAGCAGTTCTTC.

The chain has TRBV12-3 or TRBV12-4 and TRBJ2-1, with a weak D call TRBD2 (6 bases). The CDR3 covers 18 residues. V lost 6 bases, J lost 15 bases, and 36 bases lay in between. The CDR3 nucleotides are TGTGCCAGCAGGCTGTCCCCCTGGGGCGGGGTGTCCCCCATTGCCCCGTTCTTC. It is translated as CASRLSPWGGVSPIAPFF.

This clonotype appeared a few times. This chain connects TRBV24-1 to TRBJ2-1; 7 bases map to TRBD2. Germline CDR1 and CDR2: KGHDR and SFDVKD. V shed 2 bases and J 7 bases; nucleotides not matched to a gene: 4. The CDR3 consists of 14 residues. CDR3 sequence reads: CATSDWSSGNEQFF. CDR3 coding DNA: TGTGCCACCAGTGATTGGAGTAGCGGGAATGAGCAGTTCTTC.

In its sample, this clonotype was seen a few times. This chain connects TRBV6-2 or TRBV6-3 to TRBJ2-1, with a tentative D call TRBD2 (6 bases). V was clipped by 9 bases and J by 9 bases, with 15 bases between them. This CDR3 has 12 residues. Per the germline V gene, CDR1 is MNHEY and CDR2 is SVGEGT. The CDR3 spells CASRDSRGEQFF. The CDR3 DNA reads TGTGCCAGTCGGGACTCAAGAGGTGAGCAGTTCTTC.

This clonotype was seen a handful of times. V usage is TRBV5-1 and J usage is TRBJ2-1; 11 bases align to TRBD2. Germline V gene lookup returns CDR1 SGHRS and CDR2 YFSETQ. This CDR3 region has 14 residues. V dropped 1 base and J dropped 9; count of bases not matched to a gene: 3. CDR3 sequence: CASSLTLAGAEQFF. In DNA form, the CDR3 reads TGCGCCAGCAGCTTGACACTAGCGGGAGCTGAGCAGTTCTTC.

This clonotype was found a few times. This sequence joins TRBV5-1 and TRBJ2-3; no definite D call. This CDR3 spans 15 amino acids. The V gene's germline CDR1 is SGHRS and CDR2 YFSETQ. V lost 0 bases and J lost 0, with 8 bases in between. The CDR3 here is CASSLGPPSTDTQYF. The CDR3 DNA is TGCGCCAGCAGCTTGGGGCCTCCTAGCACAGATACGCAGTATTTT.

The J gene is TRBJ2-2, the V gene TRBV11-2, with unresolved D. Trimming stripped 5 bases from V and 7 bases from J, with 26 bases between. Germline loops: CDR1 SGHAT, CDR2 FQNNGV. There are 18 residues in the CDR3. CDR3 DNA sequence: TGTGCCAGCAGCACCATCTCGTTTGCGGCTCTATTGGACGGGGAGCTGTTTTTT. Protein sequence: CASSTISFAALLDGELFF. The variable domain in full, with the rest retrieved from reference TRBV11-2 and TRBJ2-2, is EAGVAQSPRYKIIEKRQSVAFWCNPISGHATLYWYQQILGQGPKLLIQFQNNGVVDDSQLPKDRFSAERLKGVDSTLKIQPAKLEDSAVYLCASSTISFAALLDGELFFGEGSRLTVL.

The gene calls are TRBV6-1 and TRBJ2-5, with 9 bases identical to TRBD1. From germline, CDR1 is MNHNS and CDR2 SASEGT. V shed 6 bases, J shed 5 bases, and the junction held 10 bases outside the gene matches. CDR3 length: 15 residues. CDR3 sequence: CASSLNRGRGETQYF. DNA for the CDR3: TGTGCCAGCAGCCTTAACAGGGGGCGCGGGGAGACCCAGTACTTC.

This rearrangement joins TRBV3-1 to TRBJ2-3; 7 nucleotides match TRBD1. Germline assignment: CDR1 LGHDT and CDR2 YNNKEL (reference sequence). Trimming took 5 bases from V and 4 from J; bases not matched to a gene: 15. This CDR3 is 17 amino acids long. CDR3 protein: CASSYYGTGQIADTQYF. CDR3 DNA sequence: TGTGCCAGCAGCTATTATGGAACGGGACAGATAGCAGATACGCAGTATTTT.

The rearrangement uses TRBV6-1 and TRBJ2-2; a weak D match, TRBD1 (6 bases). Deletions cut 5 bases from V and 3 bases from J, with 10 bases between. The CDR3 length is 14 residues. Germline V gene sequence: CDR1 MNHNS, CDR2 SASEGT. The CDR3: CASSRGSDTGELFF. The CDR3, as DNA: TGTGCCAGCAGTAGGGGGTCGGACACCGGGGAGCTGTTTTTT.

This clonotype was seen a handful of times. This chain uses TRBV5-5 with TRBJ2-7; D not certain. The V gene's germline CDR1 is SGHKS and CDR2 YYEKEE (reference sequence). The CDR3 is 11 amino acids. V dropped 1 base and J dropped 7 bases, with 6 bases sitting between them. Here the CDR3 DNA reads TGTGCCAGCAGCTTGTTACGGGAGCAGTACTTC. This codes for CASSLLREQYF. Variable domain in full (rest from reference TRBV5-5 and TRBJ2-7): DAGVTQSPTHLIKTRGQQVTLRCSPISGHKSVSWYQQVLGQGPQFIFQYYEKEERGRGNFPDRFSARQFPNYSSELNVNALLLGDSALYLCASSLLREQYFGPGTRLTVT.

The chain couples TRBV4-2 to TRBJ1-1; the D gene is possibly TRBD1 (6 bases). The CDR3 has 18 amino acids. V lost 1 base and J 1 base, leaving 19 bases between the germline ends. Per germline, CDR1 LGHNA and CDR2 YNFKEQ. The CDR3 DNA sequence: TGTGCCAGCAGCCAAGGAAAAGGAGGACAGATCAAGAACACTGAAGCTTTCTTT. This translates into CASSQGKGGQIKNTEAFF.